Shown below are 26 T cell receptor beta chains from a single sample sequenced in a study of a mutant IDH1 vaccine in newly diagnosed glioma. The repertoire was sequenced with immunoSEQ multiplex PCR; TCRdb's copy has only in-frame clones and lacks some. This table holds around 46,000 clones, about three quarters found once. Their target antigens are unknown. Time point specified: week 5, during vaccination. The investigators gave 300 ug of mutant IDH1 20-mer peptide in each vaccine dose, together with topical imiquimod. Here the sequenced sample was PBMCs, taken from a glioma patient whose treatment included an IDH1 peptide vaccine. These receptors were taken from a man aged 50-60 years with glioma.

V is TRBV27 and J is TRBJ2-6; 7 nucleotides agree with TRBD1. CDR1 is MNHEY, CDR2 SMNVEV, per germline (reference sequence). Losses at the gene ends were 5 bases for V and 1 base for J; bases not matched to a gene: 5. The CDR3 is 16 residues long. The chain's CDR3 is CASSTGEWSGANVLTF. The CDR3 DNA sequence: TGTGCCAGCAGTACAGGGGAATGGTCTGGGGCCAACGTCCTGACTTTC.

The rearrangement links TRBV5-6 to TRBJ1-2; D remains ambiguous. Germline lookup yields CDR1 SGHDT and CDR2 YYEEEE. Trimming pared 0 bases from V and 4 bases from J, leaving 10 bases between. The CDR3 has 14 amino acids. CDR3 protein: CASSLEVGGYGYTF. CDR3 coding DNA: TGTGCCAGCAGCTTGGAGGTGGGTGGCTATGGCTACACCTTC.

V usage is TRBV7-2 and J usage is TRBJ1-5, with D hard to call. Germline V gene lookup returns CDR1 SGHTA and CDR2 FQGNSA. V was pared by 3 bases and J by 2 bases, with 5 bases between. There are 13 residues in the CDR3. The CDR3 DNA reads TGTGCCAGCAGCTTGAGCGGCAATCAGCCCCAGCATTTT. Translation gives CASSLSGNQPQHF.

The chain couples TRBV27 to TRBJ2-2; the D is unclear. The germline V and J ends were trimmed by 8 bases and 2 bases, with 9 bases remaining between them. The CDR3 has 13 residues. Germline CDR1 and CDR2: MNHEY and SMNVEV (reference sequence). The CDR3: CASLTFNTGELFF. The CDR3 DNA sequence: TGTGCCAGCCTTACCTTTAACACCGGGGAGCTGTTTTTT.

This clone was seen only once. This rearrangement joins TRBV13 to TRBJ2-1, with 13 positions matching TRBD2. The V and J ends lost 4 bases and 0 bases, in that order; junction bases with no gene match: 3. Looked up from germline, CDR1 is PRHDT and CDR2 is FYEKMQ (reference sequence). This CDR3 contains 17 residues. In nucleotides, the CDR3 is TGTGCCAGCAGCTGGACTAGCGGGGGCTCCTCCTACAATGAGCAGTTCTTC. This encodes CASSWTSGGSSYNEQFF.

The chain combines TRBV6-6 with TRBJ2-7, with D perhaps TRBD1 or TRBD2 (5 bases each). CDR3 length: 14 amino acids. Trimming shortened V by 7 bases and J by 0 bases, and 13 bases separated the two germline ends. Germline assignment: CDR1 MNHNY and CDR2 SVGAGI (reference sequence). CDR3 bases: TGTGCCAGCACCGGGGCACTAAGCTCCTACGAGCAGTACTTC. Its protein product is CASTGALSSYEQYF.

V usage is TRBV10-3 and J usage is TRBJ1-2; D remains unclear. Germline V CDR1 and CDR2: ENHRY, SYGVKD. V lost 0 bases and J 1 base, leaving 12 bases between the germline ends. CDR3 length: 16 amino acids. The CDR3 DNA follows: TGTGCCATCAGTGAGTCTAATACAGCCTTTAACTATGGCTACACCTTC. Its translation is CAISESNTAFNYGYTF.

This clone came up a few times. V is TRBV30 and J is TRBJ2-1; TRBD2 is a possible D gene (6 bases). V was trimmed by 3 bases and J by 4 bases, leaving 10 bases between them. This CDR3 is built from 13 residues. Germline assignment: CDR1 GTSNPN and CDR2 SVGIG (reference sequence). CDR3 sequence: CAWRYGTYNEQFF. Here the CDR3 DNA reads TGTGCCTGGAGGTACGGGACTTACAATGAGCAGTTCTTC. Together with reference TRBV30 and TRBJ2-1, the CDR3 gives the full variable domain: SQTIHQWPATLVQPVGSPLSLECTVEGTSNPNLYWYRQAAGRGLQLLFYSVGIGQISSEVPQNLSASRPQDRQFILSSKKLLLSDSGFYLCAWRYGTYNEQFFGPGTRLTVL.

The chain employs TRBV27 and TRBJ1-5; 9 bases line up with TRBD1. The ends lost 8 bases at V and 4 bases at J; junction bases unmatched: 6. This CDR3 has 14 amino acids. Germline assignment: CDR1 MNHEY and CDR2 SMNVEV (reference sequence). The CDR3 reads CASPYGQGNQPQHF. The CDR3 DNA is TGTGCCAGCCCTTACGGACAGGGGAATCAGCCCCAGCATTTT.

J is TRBJ2-7 and V is TRBV7-3, with D perhaps TRBD1 (6 bases). Trimming pared 5 bases from V and 1 base from J, leaving 9 bases between. There are 13 residues in the CDR3. The germline V gene has CDR1 SGHTA and CDR2 FQGTGA. In nucleotides, the CDR3 is TGTGCCAGCAGCACGACAGGTTCCTACGAGCAGTACTTC. Amino acids: CASSTTGSYEQYF.

The chain recombines TRBV2 with TRBJ1-5; TRBD1 might be the D (5 bases). In germline, CDR1 is SNHLY, CDR2 FYNNEI. The CDR3 is 14 residues long. V lost 4 bases and J 7 bases, leaving 14 bases between the germline ends. This CDR3 is CASSGGEWGQPQHF. The CDR3 nucleotides read TGTGCCAGCAGTGGGGGGGAGTGGGGCCAGCCCCAGCATTTT.

V and J are TRBV7-2 and TRBJ2-3; 8 bases align to TRBD1. This CDR3 has 17 residues. The junction had 16 bases not matched to a gene; V was cut back by 7 bases and J by 4 bases. The germline V gene has CDR1 SGHTA and CDR2 FQGNSA. CDR3 sequence reads: CASTPTGAPGMPDTQYF. CDR3 in DNA: TGTGCCAGCACCCCGACAGGGGCCCCCGGCATGCCAGATACGCAGTATTTT.

The V gene is TRBV10-3, the J gene TRBJ2-1, with TRBD1 as a possible D gene (6 bases). Germline values: CDR1 ENHRY, CDR2 SYGVKD. The CDR3 runs 14 residues. Deletions cut 6 bases from V and 8 bases from J, with 17 bases between. Here the CDR3 reads CAISAQQGHDEQFF. CDR3 DNA: TGTGCCATCAGCGCTCAACAGGGTCATGATGAGCAGTTCTTC.

The chain couples TRBV9 to TRBJ2-3; 7 positions match TRBD2. Germline trimming cut 0 bases from V and 5 bases from J; bases unmatched to any gene: 3. CDR1 is SGDLS and CDR2 is YYNGEE in the germline V gene. The CDR3 sequence is 14 residues long. This chain's CDR3 is CASSVGAGLDTQYF. CDR3 coding DNA: TGTGCCAGCAGCGTAGGAGCGGGGTTAGATACGCAGTATTTT.

The chain links TRBV30 to TRBJ1-5; 7 positions match TRBD1. V lost 4 bases and J lost 6; bases outside the gene matches: 3. The CDR3 is 12 residues long. Looked up from germline, CDR1 is GTSNPN and CDR2 is SVGIG (reference sequence). Written as DNA, the CDR3 is TGTGCCTGGAATAGGGGGCGTCAGCCCCAGCATTTT. Translation: CAWNRGRQPQHF.

This sequence joins TRBV7-2 and TRBJ1-3; 7 bases are shared with TRBD1. The J segment lost 0 bases and the V segment lost 5 bases, leaving 4 bases of the junction unmatched. Germline values: CDR1 SGHTA, CDR2 FQGNSA. This CDR3 region has 15 residues. The CDR3 sequence: CASSNDRASGNTIYF. CDR3 DNA sequence: TGTGCCAGCAGCAATGACAGGGCCTCTGGAAACACCATATATTTT.

CDR3 amino acids: CASREGIQAEAFF. The CDR3 DNA reads as TGTGCCAGTAGGGAAGGGATCCAGGCTGAAGCTTTCTTT. The chain couples TRBV19 to TRBJ1-1, with D hard to call. Germline V gives CDR1 LNHDA, CDR2 SQIVND (reference sequence). This CDR3 has 13 amino acids. The V end was cut by 6 bases, the J end by 6 bases, with 14 bases between.

The chain combines TRBV7-9 with TRBJ1-1, with 8 bases fitting TRBD1. J gave up 1 base and V 8 bases, and 12 bases lay outside the gene matches. CDR3 length: 16 residues. Germline V gives CDR1 SEHNR, CDR2 FQNEAQ (reference sequence). The CDR3 nucleotides are TGTGCCAGCGAAGGACAGGGCAACATACCGAACACTGAAGCTTTCTTT. It yields the protein CASEGQGNIPNTEAFF. Using reference TRBV7-9 and TRBJ1-1 for the parts outside the CDR3, the full variable domain is DTGVSQNPRHKITKRGQNVTFRCDPISEHNRLYWYRQTLGQGPEFLTYFQNEAQLEKSRLLSDRFSAERPKGSFSTLEIQRTEQGDSAMYLCASEGQGNIPNTEAFFGQGTRLTVV.

This clone appeared a single time. The chain has TRBV10-3 and TRBJ1-2; no definite D call. This CDR3 spans 11 amino acids. Trimming took off 4 bases at V and 3 bases at J, with 3 bases between the two ends. Germline-derived CDR1 and CDR2 are ENHRY and SYGVKD. CDR3 residues: CAISVDYGYTF. The CDR3 DNA reads as TGTGCCATCAGTGTGGACTATGGCTACACCTTC.

The chain joins TRBV5-5 to TRBJ2-7; 11 bases line up with TRBD1. Germline V CDR1 and CDR2: SGHKS, YYEKEE (reference sequence). The V segment lost 4 bases and the J segment 6 bases; nucleotides outside the gene matches: 12. CDR3 length: 16 amino acids. CDR3 sequence reads: CASSGPGTGGFSEQYF. For the CDR3, the DNA is TGTGCCAGCAGCGGTCCCGGGACAGGGGGTTTTAGCGAGCAGTACTTC. Full variable domain (outside the CDR3, taken from reference TRBV5-5 and TRBJ2-7): DAGVTQSPTHLIKTRGQQVTLRCSPISGHKSVSWYQQVLGQGPQFIFQYYEKEERGRGNFPDRFSARQFPNYSSELNVNALLLGDSALYLCASSGPGTGGFSEQYFGPGTRLTVT.

This chain joins TRBV7-2 and TRBJ1-2; the match to TRBD1 covers 9 bases. This CDR3 is 16 amino acids long. The V and J ends lost 3 bases and 2 bases, in that order; junction bases with no gene match: 7. The germline V gene has CDR1 SGHTA and CDR2 FQGNSA. CDR3 coding DNA: TGTGCCAGCAGCTTTGCCCCGGGACAGGGAAACTATGGCTACACCTTC. Its translation: CASSFAPGQGNYGYTF.

V usage is TRBV29-1 and J usage is TRBJ2-1, with TRBD1 matching over 7 bases. The germline gives CDR1 SQVTM, CDR2 ANQGSEA. With 7 bases clipped from V and 8 bases from J, the junction kept 14 bases outside the gene matches. The CDR3 is 14 amino acids. The CDR3 DNA sequence: TGCAGCGCCTCGAGGCCGGGACAGTCCCATGAGCAGTTCTTC. Encoded protein: CSASRPGQSHEQFF.

This rearrangement joins TRBV11-2 to TRBJ2-1; 10 bases fit TRBD2. Germline V gene data show CDR1 as SGHAT and CDR2 as FQNNGV. This CDR3 is 15 amino acids long. Trimming removed 3 bases from V and 8 bases from J; junction bases left unmatched: 7. CDR3 sequence: CASSFPSGGDYEQFF. The CDR3 nucleotides are TGTGCCAGCAGCTTTCCAAGCGGGGGGGACTATGAGCAGTTCTTC.

This clone was counted a single time. CDR3 coding DNA: TGTGCCAGCAGCGCCCGAGGCTTCGGGGAGCTGTTTTTT. Encoded protein: CASSARGFGELFF. The chain couples TRBV9 to TRBJ2-2; D is undetermined. The CDR3 sequence is 13 residues long. Germline V gene data show CDR1 as SGDLS and CDR2 as YYNGEE. V lost 3 bases and J lost 7, with 10 bases in between.

This clone was seen more than once but under ten times. The junction and the germline gene differ at one end; a read error may be behind it. The chain couples TRBV10-3 to TRBJ2-7; TRBD2 is a possible D gene (6 bases). The CDR3 length is 13 residues. Germline loops: CDR1 ENHRY, CDR2 SYGVKD. The CDR3 coding sequence is TGTGCCATCAGTGAGTCGGCGCGGGACCAACAACACTTC. Its protein product is CAISESARDQQHF.

V is TRBV5-4 and J is TRBJ2-7; D possibly corresponds to TRBD2 (6 bases). The CDR3 has 13 residues. Germline values: CDR1 SGHNT, CDR2 YYREEE (reference sequence). The germline V and J ends were trimmed by 4 bases and 6 bases, with 14 bases remaining between them. As DNA, the CDR3 is TGTGCCAGCAGCCTAGTTGGGACTGGCGAGCAGTACTTC. Protein sequence: CASSLVGTGEQYF.